Shown below are 8 T cell receptor beta chains from a single sample sequenced in a study of OX40 agonist ivuxolimab in advanced cancers. Profiled with immunoSEQ multiplex PCR; TCRdb holds only in-frame clones, not every one. Among about 48,000 clones listed, 85% to 90% were seen once. This specimen was CD4+ or CD8+ T cells sorted from blood, taken in a trial of the OX40 agonist ivuxolimab. The receptors were sampled from an adult with an advanced solid tumor such as melanoma, head and neck, liver or kidney cancer.

The rearrangement links TRBV14 to TRBJ1-2; D perhaps matches TRBD1 (5 bases). Germline V gene data show CDR1 as SGHDN and CDR2 as FVKESK. The CDR3 covers 15 residues. Trimming pared 3 bases from V and 7 bases from J, leaving 18 bases between. The CDR3 spells CASSQEGQGISGYTF. As DNA, the CDR3 is TGTGCCAGCAGCCAGGAGGGCCAGGGTATTTCTGGCTACACCTTC.

This clone was observed a handful of times. The chain employs TRBV7-9 and TRBJ2-1, with 7 positions matching TRBD1. Looked up from germline, CDR1 is SEHNR and CDR2 is FQNEAQ (reference sequence). The CDR3 runs 15 residues. The V segment lost 1 base and the J segment 5 bases; nucleotides outside the gene matches: 5. CDR3 loop: CASSLGTGANNEQFF. CDR3 nucleotide sequence: TGTGCCAGCAGCTTAGGTACAGGGGCTAACAATGAGCAGTTCTTC.

The rearrangement links TRBV5-6 to TRBJ2-3; D is unclear. The germline CDR1 and CDR2 sequences are SGHDT and YYEEEE. The CDR3 contains 16 residues. V lost 1 base to trimming and J lost 1 base, with 13 bases between them. As DNA, the CDR3 is TGTGCCAGCAGCTTGAGTTTCAGTGGTGGCACAGATACGCAGTATTTT. It translates to CASSLSFSGGTDTQYF.

CDR3 protein: CASLGLLYNEQFF. For the CDR3, the DNA is TGTGCCAGTTTGGGACTTTTGTACAATGAGCAGTTCTTC. J is TRBJ2-1 and V is TRBV19, with D maybe TRBD2 (6 bases). The CDR3 runs to 13 residues. The V gene's germline CDR1 is LNHDA and CDR2 SQIVND (reference sequence). Trimming took off 8 bases at V and 4 bases at J, with 12 bases between the two ends.

This rearrangement joins TRBV13 to TRBJ1-6; no clear D. CDR3 length equals 14 residues. In germline, CDR1 is PRHDT, CDR2 FYEKMQ (reference sequence). V was shortened by 6 bases and J by 6 bases, with 12 bases between the two germline ends. CDR3 DNA: TGTGCCAGCAGTCACGTATTAGCTAATTCACCCCTCCACTTT. Translation: CASSHVLANSPLHF. The full variable domain, completed using reference TRBV13 and TRBJ1-6, is AAGVIQSPRHLIKEKRETATLKCYPIPRHDTVYWYQQGPGQDPQFLISFYEKMQSDKGSIPDRFSAQQFSDYHSELNMSSLELGDSALYFCASSHVLANSPLHFGNGTRLTVT.

This clone came up once. The chain combines TRBV4-3 with TRBJ2-7; D might be TRBD2 (5 bases). This CDR3 is built from 14 residues. Deletions cut 3 bases from V and 2 bases from J, with 11 bases between. Germline V CDR1 and CDR2: LGHNA, YSLEER. The CDR3 sequence is CASSQSDGTYEQYF. CDR3 nucleotides: TGCGCCAGCAGCCAGTCGGACGGGACCTACGAGCAGTACTTC.

By its share, this clone is medium-sized. V and J are TRBV11-2 and TRBJ2-7, with D possibly matching TRBD1 (5 bases). CDR1 SGHAT and CDR2 FQNNGV come from the germline V gene. The CDR3 extends over 15 amino acids. V was trimmed by 8 bases and J by 4 bases, leaving 21 bases between them. The CDR3 region is CASSKNRQGGYEQYF. The DNA of the CDR3 is TGTGCCAGCTCGAAAAACCGGCAGGGTGGTTACGAGCAGTACTTC. The full variable domain, in which reference TRBV11-2 and TRBJ2-7 provide the parts outside the CDR3, is EAGVAQSPRYKIIEKRQSVAFWCNPISGHATLYWYQQILGQGPKLLIQFQNNGVVDDSQLPKDRFSAERLKGVDSTLKIQPAKLEDSAVYLCASSKNRQGGYEQYFGPGTRLTVT.

The chain carries TRBV27 and TRBJ2-7, with D possibly matching TRBD1 (6 bases). The CDR3 extends over 18 amino acids. The ends were cut back, 4 bases at V and 4 bases at J, with 26 bases in the middle. Germline V gene sequence: CDR1 MNHEY, CDR2 SMNVEV (reference sequence). CDR3 bases: TGTGCCAGCAGTTCCACCAAGCTCAACAGGGTTGGTGGGTACGAGCAGTACTTC. Translating gives CASSSTKLNRVGGYEQYF.